This T cell receptor (beta chain) was found in a study of T cells after yellow fever vaccination. Broader study findings: Researchers report a weaker secondary response that nonetheless peaked faster, day 5 versus 15.

TCRdb passed the 5' RACE reads through MiXCR, listing each CDR3 protein once. This sample carries roughly 74,000 distinct CDR3 sequences, roughly 6.9% of them seen once, and the ten largest clones take roughly 35%. The V gene end was trimmed by 6 bases and the J gene end by 5 bases; junction bases not matched to a gene: 7. The CDR3 is 16 residues long. Germline V gives CDR1 LGHNT, CDR2 FRNRAP. This clonotype was seen more than once but under ten times. Its antigen is not identified. Sequencing was performed on CD8+ T cells sorted from PBMCs, taken less than 6 days after the first yellow fever vaccination. The chain couples TRBV12-5 to TRBJ2-1; TRBD2 matches 13 bases. This TCR was sampled from a man younger than 30 who received the YFV17D yellow fever vaccine. The CDR3 bases are TGTGCTAGTGGCAAGACTAGCGGGGGGCCCCACAATGAGCAGTTCTTC. Its translation: CASGKTSGGPHNEQFF.